The sequence of this T cell receptor beta chain was determined in a study of blood T cell repertoires in COVID-19. Study context: Donors in the United States, Italy and Spain gave samples during acute or convalescent COVID-19. Sample material is recorded as cDNA or gDNA derived from T cells, B-cell-depleted T cells, or PBMCs.

The CDR3 totals 14 residues. In germline, CDR1 is MDHEN, CDR2 SYDVKM. V was cut by 3 bases and J by 2 bases, with 8 bases left in between. Sequenced by immunoSEQ multiplex PCR; TCRdb stores in-frame clones only, minus some. The sample lists roughly 100,000 clones, 60% to 85% occurring once. The receptor comes from a woman of 80 years or more with acute or convalescent COVID-19. The chain is built from TRBV28 and TRBJ1-5; possibly TRBD1 for D (5 bases). Sequenced sample: peripheral blood. CDR3 protein: CASSFSTGNQPQHF. The CDR3 region has the DNA TGTGCCAGCAGTTTTTCGACAGGCAATCAGCCCCAGCATTTT.